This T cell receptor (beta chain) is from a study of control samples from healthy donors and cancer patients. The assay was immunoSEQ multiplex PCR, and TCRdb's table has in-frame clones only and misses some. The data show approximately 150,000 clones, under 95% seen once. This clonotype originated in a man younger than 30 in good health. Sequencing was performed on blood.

CDR3 in DNA: TGTGCCAGCAGCTTGGAAGGGTTTACTAATGAAAAACTGTTTTTT. This sequence encodes CASSLEGFTNEKLFF. The rearrangement joins TRBV5-6 to TRBJ1-4; D gene unclear. This CDR3 spans 15 amino acids. Germline CDR1 is SGHDT and CDR2 is YYEEEE. Trimming cost V 0 bases and J 2 bases, with 8 bases left between them.